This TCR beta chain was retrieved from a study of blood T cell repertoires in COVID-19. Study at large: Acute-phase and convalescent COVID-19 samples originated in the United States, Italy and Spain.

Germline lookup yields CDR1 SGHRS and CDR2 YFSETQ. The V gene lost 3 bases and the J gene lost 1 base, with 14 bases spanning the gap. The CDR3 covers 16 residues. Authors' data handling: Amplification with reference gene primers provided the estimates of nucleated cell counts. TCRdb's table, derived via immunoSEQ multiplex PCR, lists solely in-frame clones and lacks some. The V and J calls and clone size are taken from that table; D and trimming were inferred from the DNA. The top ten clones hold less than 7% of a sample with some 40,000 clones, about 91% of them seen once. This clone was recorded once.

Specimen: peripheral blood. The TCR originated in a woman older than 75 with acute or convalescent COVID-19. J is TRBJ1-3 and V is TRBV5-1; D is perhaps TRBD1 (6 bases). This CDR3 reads CASSWRTDFSGNTIYF. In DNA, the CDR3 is TGCGCCAGCAGCTGGCGGACAGACTTTTCTGGAAACACCATATATTTT.